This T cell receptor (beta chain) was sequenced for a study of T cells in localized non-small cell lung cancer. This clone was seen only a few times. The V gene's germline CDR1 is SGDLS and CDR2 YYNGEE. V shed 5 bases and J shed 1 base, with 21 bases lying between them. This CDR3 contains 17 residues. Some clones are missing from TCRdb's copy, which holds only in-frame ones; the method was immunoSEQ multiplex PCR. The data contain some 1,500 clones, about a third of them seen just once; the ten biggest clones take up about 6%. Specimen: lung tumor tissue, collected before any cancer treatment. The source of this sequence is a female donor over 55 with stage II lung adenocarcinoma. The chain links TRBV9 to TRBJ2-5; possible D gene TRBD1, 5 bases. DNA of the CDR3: TGTGCCAGCAGTCCCGGGTCCAGGGCCTCACCCCAAGAGACCCAGTACTTC. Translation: CASSPGSRASPQETQYF.